This TCR beta chain appears in the sequencing data of a study of blood T cell repertoires in COVID-19. Study background: Acute-phase and convalescent COVID-19 samples originated in the United States, Italy and Spain. Sample material is recorded as cDNA or gDNA derived from T cells, B-cell-depleted T cells, or PBMCs.

V dropped 0 bases and J dropped 8 bases, with 9 bases sitting between them. CDR1 is SGDLS and CDR2 is YYNGEE in the germline V gene. This CDR3 contains 13 residues. Only in-frame clones appear in the TCRdb table, and some are missing; sequencing was by immunoSEQ multiplex PCR. The sample consists of approximately 300,000 clones, 85% to 90% of them appearing once. Enrolled through a virtual design, the participants were between about 18 and 100 years of age and came from some 25 US areas. Sequences were obtained from PBMCs or T cells enriched from blood (not recorded which). This sequence originates from a woman younger than 30 who had recovered from COVID-19. The J gene is TRBJ1-3, the V gene TRBV9; TRBD1 might be the D (5 bases). The DNA of the CDR3 is TGTGCCAGCAGCGTAGTACCGGGGGACACCATATATTTT. Translation: CASSVVPGDTIYF.